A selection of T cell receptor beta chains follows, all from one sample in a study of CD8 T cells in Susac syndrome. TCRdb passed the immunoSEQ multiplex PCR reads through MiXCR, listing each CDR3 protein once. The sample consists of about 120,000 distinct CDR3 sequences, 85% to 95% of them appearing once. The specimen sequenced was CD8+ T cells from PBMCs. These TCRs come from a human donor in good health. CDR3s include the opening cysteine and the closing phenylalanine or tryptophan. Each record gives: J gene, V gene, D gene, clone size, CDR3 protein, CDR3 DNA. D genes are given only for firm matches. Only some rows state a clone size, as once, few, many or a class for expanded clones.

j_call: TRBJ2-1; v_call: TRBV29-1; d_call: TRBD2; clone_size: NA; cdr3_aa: CSVEPTSGGANEQFF; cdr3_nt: TGCAGCGTTGAGCCCACTAGCGGGGGGGCCAATGAGCAGTTCTTC
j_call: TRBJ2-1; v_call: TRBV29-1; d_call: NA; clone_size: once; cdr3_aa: CSVGPLVGLGQFF; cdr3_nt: TGCAGCGTTGGGCCTTTAGTGGGCCTCGGGCAGTTCTTC
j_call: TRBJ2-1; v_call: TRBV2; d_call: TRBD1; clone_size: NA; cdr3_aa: CAGAGTGGNEQFF; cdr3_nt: TGTGCCGGCGCCGGGACAGGGGGTAATGAGCAGTTCTTC
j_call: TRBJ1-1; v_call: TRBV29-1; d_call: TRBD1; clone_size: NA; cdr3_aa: CSVLTGGGTEAFF; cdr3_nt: TGCAGCGTTTTAACAGGGGGAGGCACTGAAGCTTTCTTT
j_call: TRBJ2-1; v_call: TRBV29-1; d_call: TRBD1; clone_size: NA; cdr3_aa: CSGSDRDPREQFF; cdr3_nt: TGCAGCGGGAGCGACAGGGACCCCAGGGAGCAGTTCTTC
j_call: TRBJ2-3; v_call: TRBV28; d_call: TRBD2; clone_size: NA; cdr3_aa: CASSLVPASGGPGYTQYF; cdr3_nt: TGTGCCAGCAGTTTGGTTCCGGCTAGCGGGGGTCCCGGGTATACGCAGTATTTT
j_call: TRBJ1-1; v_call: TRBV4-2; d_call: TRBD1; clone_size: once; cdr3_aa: CASREQFSGTTGDEAFF; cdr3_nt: TGTGCCAGCAGGGAGCAGTTCTCCGGGACGACAGGGGATGAAGCTTTCTTT
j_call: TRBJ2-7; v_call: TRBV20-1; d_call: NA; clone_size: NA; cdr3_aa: CRLDGSSYEQYF; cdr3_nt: TGCAGGTTGGACGGCTCCTCCTACGAGCAGTACTTC
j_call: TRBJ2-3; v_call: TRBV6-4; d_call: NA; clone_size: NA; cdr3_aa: CASSPNSGGTDTQYF; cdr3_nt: TGTGCCAGCAGTCCCAATAGCGGTGGCACAGATACGCAGTATTTT
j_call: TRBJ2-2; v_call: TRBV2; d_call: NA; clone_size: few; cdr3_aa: CASSDGHNTGELFF; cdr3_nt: TGTGCCAGCAGTGATGGGCATAACACCGGGGAGCTGTTTTTT
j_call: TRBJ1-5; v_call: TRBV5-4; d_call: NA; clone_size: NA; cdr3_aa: CASSETGTNQPQHF; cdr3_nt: TGTGCCAGCAGCGAAACAGGGACTAATCAGCCCCAGCATTTT
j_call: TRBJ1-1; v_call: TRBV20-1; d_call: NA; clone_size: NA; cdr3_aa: CSAGPGAGPAEAFF; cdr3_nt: TGCAGTGCTGGGCCCGGAGCAGGGCCCGCTGAAGCTTTCTTT
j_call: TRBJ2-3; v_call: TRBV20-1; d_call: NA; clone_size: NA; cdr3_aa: CSARDLWRGRTDTQYF; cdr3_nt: TGCAGTGCTAGAGATCTCTGGCGGGGACGCACAGATACGCAGTATTTT
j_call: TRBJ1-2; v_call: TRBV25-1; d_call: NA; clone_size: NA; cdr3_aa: CASSESHYGYTF; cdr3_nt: TGTGCCAGCAGTGAATCCCACTATGGCTACACCTTC
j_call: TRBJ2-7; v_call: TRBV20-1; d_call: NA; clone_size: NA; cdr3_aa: CSARRLGNEQYF; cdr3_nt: TGCAGTGCTAGGCGGCTAGGGAACGAGCAGTACTTC
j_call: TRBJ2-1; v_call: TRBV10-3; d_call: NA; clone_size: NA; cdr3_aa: CAISALENEQFF; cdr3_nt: TGTGCCATCAGTGCCCTAGAGAATGAGCAGTTCTTC
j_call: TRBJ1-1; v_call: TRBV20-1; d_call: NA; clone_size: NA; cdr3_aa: CSARQWNTEAFF; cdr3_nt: TGCAGTGCTAGACAGTGGAACACTGAAGCTTTCTTT
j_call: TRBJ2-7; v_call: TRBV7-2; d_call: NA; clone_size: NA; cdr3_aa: CASSFRSSYEQYF; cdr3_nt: TGTGCCAGCAGCTTCAGAAGCTCCTACGAGCAGTACTTC
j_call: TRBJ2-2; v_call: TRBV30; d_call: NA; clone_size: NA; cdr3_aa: CAWTLLWGRGELFF; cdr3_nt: TGTGCCTGGACCTTACTGTGGGGACGGGGGGAGCTGTTTTTT
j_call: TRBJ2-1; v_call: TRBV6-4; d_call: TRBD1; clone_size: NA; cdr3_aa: CASGQGNEQFF; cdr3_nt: TGTGCCAGCGGACAGGGGAATGAGCAGTTCTTC
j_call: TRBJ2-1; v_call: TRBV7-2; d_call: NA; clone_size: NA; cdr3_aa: CASSLGAGWSSYNEQFF; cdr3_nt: TGTGCCAGCAGCTTGGGCGCGGGGTGGAGCTCCTACAATGAGCAGTTCTTC
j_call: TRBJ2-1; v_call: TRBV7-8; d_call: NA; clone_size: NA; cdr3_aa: CASSLIGDEQFF; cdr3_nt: TGTGCCAGCAGCTTAATTGGGGATGAGCAGTTCTTC
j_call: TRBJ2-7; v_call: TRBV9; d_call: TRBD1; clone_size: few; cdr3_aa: CASSERSGGLGAYEQYF; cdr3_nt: TGTGCCAGCAGCGAGAGGTCAGGGGGCTTGGGCGCCTACGAGCAGTACTTC
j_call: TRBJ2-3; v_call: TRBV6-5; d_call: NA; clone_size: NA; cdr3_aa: CASSYSGADTQYF; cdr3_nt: TGTGCCAGCAGTTACTCTGGGGCAGATACGCAGTATTTT
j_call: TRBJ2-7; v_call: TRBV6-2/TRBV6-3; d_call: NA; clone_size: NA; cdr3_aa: CASSYGGASYEQYF; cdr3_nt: TGTGCCAGCAGTTACGGCGGGGCCAGCTACGAGCAGTACTTC
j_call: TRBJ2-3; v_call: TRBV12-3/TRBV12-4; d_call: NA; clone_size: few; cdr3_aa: CASSFSADTQYF; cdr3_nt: TGTGCCAGCAGTTTTTCAGCAGATACGCAGTATTTT
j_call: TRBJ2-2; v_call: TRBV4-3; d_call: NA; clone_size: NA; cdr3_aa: CASSQDPSQGSGELFF; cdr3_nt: TGCGCCAGCAGCCAAGATCCGTCCCAGGGGAGCGGGGAGCTGTTTTTT
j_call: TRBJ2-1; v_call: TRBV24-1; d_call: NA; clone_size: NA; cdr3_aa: CATSDSGSSYNEQFF; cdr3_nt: TGTGCCACCAGTGATTCTGGGAGCTCCTACAATGAGCAGTTCTTC
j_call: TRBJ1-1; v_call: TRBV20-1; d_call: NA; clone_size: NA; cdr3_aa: CSASGDTNTEAFF; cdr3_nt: TGCAGTGCTAGTGGGGACACCAACACTGAAGCTTTCTTT
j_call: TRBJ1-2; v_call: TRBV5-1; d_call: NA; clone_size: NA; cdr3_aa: CASSLSSQGNYGYTF; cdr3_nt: TGCGCCAGCAGCCTAAGCTCACAGGGCAACTATGGCTACACCTTC
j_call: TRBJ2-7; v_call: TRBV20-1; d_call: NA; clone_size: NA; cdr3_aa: CSAARAPKEQYF; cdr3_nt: TGCAGTGCTGCCCGGGCCCCGAAGGAGCAGTACTTC
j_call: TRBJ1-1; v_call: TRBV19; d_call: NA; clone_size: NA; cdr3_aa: CASSPLGRQAEAFF; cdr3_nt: TGTGCCAGTAGTCCCCTAGGCAGGCAGGCTGAAGCTTTCTTT
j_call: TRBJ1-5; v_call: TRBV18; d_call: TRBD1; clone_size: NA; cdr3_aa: CASSPSGQRGNQPQHF; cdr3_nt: TGTGCCAGCTCACCATCGGGACAGCGGGGCAATCAGCCCCAGCATTTT
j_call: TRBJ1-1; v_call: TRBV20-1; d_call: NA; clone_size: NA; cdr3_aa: CSASDGNTEAFF; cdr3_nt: TGCAGTGCTTCGGACGGTAACACTGAAGCTTTCTTT
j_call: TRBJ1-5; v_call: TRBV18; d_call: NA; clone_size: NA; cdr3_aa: CASSGVDQPQHF; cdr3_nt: TGTGCCAGCTCCGGGGTGGATCAGCCCCAGCATTTT
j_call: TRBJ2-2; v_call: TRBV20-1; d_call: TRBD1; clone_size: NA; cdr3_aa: CSARGGQGRTGELFF; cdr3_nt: TGCAGTGCTAGGGGGGGACAGGGAAGGACCGGGGAGCTGTTTTTT
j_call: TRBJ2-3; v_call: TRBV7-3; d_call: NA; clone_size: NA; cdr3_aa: CASSLTGGAADTQYF; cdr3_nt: TGTGCCAGCAGCTTAACAGGAGGGGCCGCAGATACGCAGTATTTT
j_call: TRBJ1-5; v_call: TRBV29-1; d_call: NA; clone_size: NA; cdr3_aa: CSVGGGTSNQPQHF; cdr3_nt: TGCAGCGTCGGCGGGGGAACTAGCAATCAGCCCCAGCATTTT
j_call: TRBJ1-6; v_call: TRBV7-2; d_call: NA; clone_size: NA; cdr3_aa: CASSLALGGNNSPLHF; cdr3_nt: TGTGCCAGCAGCTTAGCGCTGGGCGGTAATAATTCACCCCTCCACTTT
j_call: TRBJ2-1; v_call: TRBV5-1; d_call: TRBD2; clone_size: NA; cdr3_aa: CASSLTPGGFNEQFF; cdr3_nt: TGCGCCAGCAGCTTGACACCGGGAGGGTTCAATGAGCAGTTCTTC
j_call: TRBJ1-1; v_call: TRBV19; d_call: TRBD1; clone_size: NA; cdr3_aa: CASSGPRTGILAFF; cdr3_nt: TGTGCCAGTAGTGGCCCAAGGACAGGGATACTCGCTTTCTTT